These 32 T cell receptor beta chains share one sample of origin, sequenced in a study of molecular identifiers for immune sequencing clone quantification. TCRdb re-called the PCR reads through MiXCR, storing one row per CDR3 protein. Here the sample spans over 100,000 distinct CDR3 sequences, 30% to 45% being singletons. Material: naive CD8+ T cells from blood, with Jurkat cell RNA spiked in. Subset in this sample: FACS-sorted CD8+CD4-CCR7+CD45RA+ naive T cells. Every receptor here comes from a human donor in good health. Some libraries in this study had Jurkat cell RNA spiked in.

On this clonotype itself: A clone one base away is much larger, so this may be a read error. Likely a read error: the CDR3 ends without its conserved phenylalanine or tryptophan. J is TRBJ1-1 and V is TRBV6-5; D is ambiguous. CDR1 is MNHEY, CDR2 SVGAGI, per germline. CDR3 size: 12 residues. V was cut by 0 bases and J by 11 bases, with 10 bases left in between. CDR3 region: CASSYSPGVAFL. CDR3 in DNA: TGTGCCAGCAGTTACTCTCCGGGAGTGGCTTTCTTA.

The chain carries TRBV2 and TRBJ2-2; D is unresolved. The CDR3 has 11 amino acids. In germline, CDR1 is SNHLY, CDR2 FYNNEI. The V and J ends lost 2 bases and 5 bases respectively, with 0 bases between them. The CDR3 sequence: CASSETGELFF. CDR3 DNA sequence: TGTGCCAGCAGTGAAACCGGGGAGCTGTTTTTT.

This clonotype was detected only a few times. This chain joins TRBV20-1 and TRBJ2-7; D possibly corresponds to TRBD2 (5 bases). CDR1 DFQATT and CDR2 SNEGSKA come from the germline V gene (reference sequence). V dropped 4 bases and J dropped 9 bases, with 19 bases sitting between them. CDR3 length equals 13 residues. This chain's CDR3 is CSAKLGSPLGQYF. The CDR3 DNA sequence: TGCAGTGCTAAACTAGGGTCCCCCCTGGGGCAGTACTTC.

With regard to this clonotype: Just one base apart from a much larger clone, this may be a read error. This rearrangement joins TRBV29-1 to TRBJ2-1, with D tentatively TRBD2 (6 bases). The assigned J gene may be wrong: the sequence end matches TRBJ2-7 better. CDR1 is SQVTM, CDR2 ANQGSEA, per germline. The CDR3 has 15 amino acids. This chain's CDR3 is CSVRALQQDYNEQYF. DNA of the CDR3: TGCAGCGTTCGAGCGTTACAGCAGGACTACAATGAGCAGTACTTC.

The genes are TRBV28 and TRBJ2-5; weak D call: TRBD1 (5 bases). V lost 10 bases, J lost 2 bases, and 11 bases lay in between. The CDR3 totals 12 residues. The germline CDR1 and CDR2 sequences are MDHEN and SYDVKM. In nucleotides, the CDR3 is TGTGCCACCCAGGGTAAACAAGAGACCCAGTACTTC. This sequence encodes CATQGKQETQYF. Based on the CDR3 plus reference TRBV28 and TRBJ2-5, the full variable domain is DVKVTQSSRYLVKRTGEKVFLECVQDMDHENMFWYRQDPGLGLRLIYFSYDVKMKEKGDIPEGYSVSREKKERFSLILESASTNQTSMYLCATQGKQETQYFGPGTRLLVL.

This clonotype was counted many times. The rearrangement links TRBV6-5 to TRBJ2-3; 9 bases map to TRBD2. J gave up 6 bases and V 0 bases, and 4 bases lay outside the gene matches. The CDR3 length is 15 residues. Per the germline V gene, CDR1 is MNHEY and CDR2 is SVGAGI. The CDR3 is CASSYSTSGFDTQYF. CDR3 coding DNA: TGTGCCAGCAGTTACTCTACTAGCGGGTTCGATACGCAGTATTTT.

This clonotype was seen once. The V and J genes are TRBV20-1 and TRBJ2-7, with TRBD2 matching 8 bases. CDR1 and CDR2 from the germline V gene are DFQATT and SNEGSKA (reference sequence). The V gene end was trimmed by 0 bases and the J gene end by 2 bases; junction bases not matched to a gene: 15. There are 18 residues in the CDR3. CDR3 DNA: TGCAGTGCTAGAGACCAAACCCCTGGACTAGCAGCGGCCTACGAGCAGTACTTC. This encodes CSARDQTPGLAAAYEQYF.

This clonotype was seen once. The chain couples TRBV5-6 to TRBJ2-5, with D tentatively TRBD2 (7 bases). Trimming stripped 0 bases from V and 3 bases from J, with 12 bases between. Germline V gene data show CDR1 as SGHDT and CDR2 as YYEEEE. CDR3 length: 15 amino acids. CDR3 bases: TGTGCCAGCAGCTTGGGGAGGGGGGGCGAAGAGACCCAGTACTTC. Encoded protein: CASSLGRGGEETQYF.

In its sample, this clonotype was seen many times. The chain employs TRBV7-2 and TRBJ2-7, with unresolved D. V was clipped by 3 bases and J by 3 bases, with 9 bases between them. The CDR3 is 13 amino acids. The germline V gene has CDR1 SGHTA and CDR2 FQGNSA. The CDR3 is CASSLGIFYEQYF. DNA of the CDR3: TGTGCCAGCAGCTTGGGGATATTCTACGAGCAGTACTTC.

Comments on this clonotype: This may be a read error: a much more frequent sequence differs by one nucleotide. The rearrangement joins TRBV2 to TRBJ2-3; tentative D call: TRBD2 (6 bases). The germline V and J ends were trimmed by 5 bases and 0 bases, with 21 bases remaining between them. This CDR3 has 18 residues. CDR1 and CDR2 (germline): SNHLY, FYNNEI. For the CDR3, the DNA is TGTGCCAGCAGTCCCCTGGGGGGAGTGTCTTACAGCACAGATACGCAGTATTTT. Translated, it gives CASSPLGGVSYSTDTQYF.

This clonotype was detected once. One end of the junction varies from germline; a read error may be responsible. The gene calls are TRBV5-3 and TRBJ2-3; no definite D call. TRBV5-3 is given ORF status, its function remaining uncertain. CDR3 length: 13 residues. The CDR3 sequence: CASSLPTGDTRYF. The CDR3 DNA reads TGTGCCAGCAGCCTCCCGACCGGAGATACGCGGTATTTT.

This clonotype occurred many times. V is TRBV7-6 and J is TRBJ2-3, with TRBD2 matching 8 bases. The germline V gene has CDR1 SGHVS and CDR2 FNYEAQ. There are 15 residues in the CDR3. With V trimmed by 3 bases and J by 2 bases, 4 bases remained unmatched. The CDR3 bases are TGTGCCAGCAGCTTGTTACTAGCGGACACAGATACGCAGTATTTT. Its translation: CASSLLLADTDTQYF.

Only a few counts were recorded for this clonotype. Compared with germline, one end of the junction differs, possibly owing to a read error. V and J are TRBV4-2 and TRBJ1-1; D may be TRBD1 (5 bases). The CDR3 is 15 amino acids. The germline V gene encodes CDR1 LGHNA and CDR2 YNFKEQ. In nucleotides, the CDR3 is TGTGCCAGCAGCCAAGTTCTGGGGGTTCGCACTGAGGCTTTCTTT. Its protein is CASSQVLGVRTEAFF.

This clonotype was observed a few times. The rearrangement links TRBV27 to TRBJ1-1; D not certain. Per germline, CDR1 MNHEY and CDR2 SMNVEV (reference sequence). The CDR3 is 13 amino acids. The V end was cut by 3 bases, the J end by 6 bases, with 11 bases between. This chain's CDR3 is CASSFRGSAEAFF. DNA of the CDR3: TGTGCCAGCAGTTTTCGGGGTTCAGCTGAAGCTTTCTTT.

This clonotype was seen a few times. The rearrangement uses TRBV7-6 and TRBJ1-4; perhaps TRBD1 as D (6 bases). V dropped 5 bases and J dropped 0 bases, with 10 bases sitting between them. This CDR3 is 15 amino acids long. The V gene's germline CDR1 is SGHVS and CDR2 FNYEAQ. CDR3 coding DNA: TGTGCCAGCAGCCACTACAGGGCAACTAATGAAAAACTGTTTTTT. Translation gives CASSHYRATNEKLFF.

This clonotype was seen a few times. The rearrangement links TRBV27 to TRBJ1-1, with D possibly matching TRBD1 (6 bases). The germline CDR1 and CDR2 sequences are MNHEY and SMNVEV (reference sequence). The V end was cut by 8 bases, the J end by 2 bases, with 15 bases between. The CDR3 is 14 amino acids. The CDR3 DNA sequence: TGTGCCAGCGGTTGGAGGGGGGCTAACACTGAAGCTTTCTTT. Translation: CASGWRGANTEAFF.

The V call is TRBV7-3, the J call TRBJ2-3, with 10 nucleotides matching TRBD2. Losses at the gene ends were 6 bases for V and 2 bases for J; bases not matched to a gene: 11. This CDR3 has 17 amino acids. In germline, CDR1 is SGHTA, CDR2 FQGTGA. CDR3 loop: CASRRGVGLADTDTQYF. CDR3 DNA sequence: TGTGCCAGCAGGAGGGGCGTCGGACTAGCGGACACAGATACGCAGTATTTT.

This clonotype was recorded a few times. This chain links TRBV4-1 with TRBJ2-3, with a possible D match to TRBD1 (6 bases). V was clipped by 6 bases and J by 5 bases, with 15 bases between them. The CDR3 has 14 residues. Per germline, CDR1 MGHRA and CDR2 YSYEKL. CDR3 sequence: CASSLWGREDTQYF. For the CDR3, the DNA is TGCGCCAGCAGTCTGTGGGGGCGTGAAGATACGCAGTATTTT.

This clonotype came up a few times. The chain has TRBV20-1 and TRBJ1-5; tentatively, D is TRBD1 (5 bases). Germline CDR1 is DFQATT and CDR2 is SNEGSKA (reference sequence). This CDR3 comprises 13 residues. Deletions cut 3 bases from V and 3 bases from J, with 9 bases between. CDR3: CSARGRHNQPQHF. The CDR3 nucleotides are TGCAGTGCTAGGGGACGGCACAATCAGCCCCAGCATTTT.

Concerning this clonotype: A much larger clone lies one base from this, so it may be a read error. The rearrangement joins TRBV27 to TRBJ1-6; D gene ambiguous. CDR3 length: 16 residues. Trimming took 4 bases from V and 6 from J, leaving 16 bases between them. Germline loops: CDR1 MNHEY, CDR2 SMNVEV (reference sequence). The CDR3 sequence: CASSSSPTGRNSPLHF. The DNA of the CDR3 is TGTGCCAGCAGTTCAAGCCCGACTGGGCGTAATTCACCCCTCCACTTT.

Concerning this clonotype itself: With a much larger clone just one base away, this may be a read error. This sequence joins TRBV28 and TRBJ1-1; the D gene is possibly TRBD1 (5 bases). The germline V gene encodes CDR1 MDHEN and CDR2 SYDVKM. This CDR3 contains 13 residues. The CDR3 reads CASSEPGDHETFF. The CDR3 DNA follows: TGTGCCAGCAGTGAGCCTGGGGACCATGAAACTTTCTTT. Complete variable domain (other parts from reference TRBV28 and TRBJ1-1): DVKVTQSSRYLVKRTGEKVFLECVQDMDHENMFWYRQDPGLGLRLIYFSYDVKMKEKGDIPEGYSVSREKKERFSLILESASTNQTSMYLCASSEPGDHETFFGQGTRLTVV.

This clonotype was seen a handful of times. CDR3 nucleotides: TGTGCCAGCAGGGGACAGAAATACAATGAGCAGTTCTTC. Its translation is CASRGQKYNEQFF. J is TRBJ2-1 and V is TRBV2; TRBD1 matches at 7 bases. The trim removed 6 bases at V and 4 bases at J, leaving 3 bases unmatched. Germline CDR1 and CDR2: SNHLY and FYNNEI. The CDR3 is 13 amino acids. Complete variable domain (other parts from reference TRBV2 and TRBJ2-1): EPEVTQTPSHQVTQMGQEVILRCVPISNHLYFYWYRQILGQKVEFLVSFYNNEISEKSEIFDDQFSVERPDGSNFTLKIRSTKLEDSAMYFCASRGQKYNEQFFGPGTRLTVL.

The chain uses TRBV7-9 and TRBJ2-7, with TRBD1 matching 7 bases. The length of the CDR3 is 14 residues. V lost 5 bases to trimming and J lost 2 bases; unmatched junction nucleotides: 6. Germline assignment: CDR1 SEHNR and CDR2 FQNEAQ (reference sequence). The CDR3 sequence: CASSHPGTAYEQYF. In nucleotides, the CDR3 is TGTGCCAGCAGCCACCCCGGGACAGCCTACGAGCAGTACTTC.

A few counts support this clonotype. The V and J genes are TRBV13 and TRBJ2-7, with D perhaps assigned TRBD1 or TRBD2 (6 bases each). Deletions cut 6 bases from V and 7 bases from J, with 13 bases between. Germline assignment: CDR1 PRHDT and CDR2 FYEKMQ (reference sequence). This CDR3 has 12 residues. The CDR3 region is CASSWGATEQYF. In DNA, the CDR3 is TGTGCCAGCAGTTGGGGGGCTACTGAGCAGTACTTC.

The J gene is TRBJ2-7, the V gene TRBV20-1, with no clear D. This CDR3 contains 11 residues. Germline-derived CDR1 and CDR2 are DFQATT and SNEGSKA (reference sequence). Deletions cut 6 bases from V and 1 base from J, with 7 bases between. The CDR3 sequence: CSAPFSYEQYF. In DNA, the CDR3 is TGCAGTGCCCCCTTTTCCTACGAGCAGTACTTC.

In the case of this clonotype: This likely comes from a read error, as the CDR3 has no conserved phenylalanine or tryptophan at its end. The gene calls are TRBV28 and TRBJ1-4, with a possible D match to TRBD1 (5 bases). The CDR3 contains 12 residues. Trimming left V 8 bases short and J 7 bases short, with 11 bases between. Germline V CDR1 and CDR2: MDHEN, SYDVKM. CDR3 DNA sequence: TGTGCCAGCGGCAGGGTTGGTGAAAAACTGTTTTTA. Protein product: CASGRVGEKLFL.

The chain joins TRBV20-1 to TRBJ2-7; unclear D gene. The germline V and J ends were trimmed by 5 bases and 6 bases, with 11 bases remaining between them. This CDR3 has 11 amino acids. The germline gives CDR1 DFQATT, CDR2 SNEGSKA (reference sequence). CDR3 bases: TGCAGTGCTGTTCCGGCGTTCGAGCAGTACTTC. It yields the protein CSAVPAFEQYF.

The chain uses TRBV27 and TRBJ2-1; D call uncertain. This CDR3 comprises 15 residues. V lost 6 bases to trimming and J lost 0 bases, with 12 bases between them. Germline CDR1 MNHEY, CDR2 SMNVEV (reference sequence). The CDR3 reads CASSQGHISYNEQFF. DNA for the CDR3: TGTGCCAGCAGCCAAGGCCATATCTCCTACAATGAGCAGTTCTTC.

This chain joins TRBV13 and TRBJ1-1, with 7 bases identical to TRBD1. Germline CDR1 is PRHDT and CDR2 is FYEKMQ (reference sequence). V was pared by 8 bases and J by 7 bases, with 10 bases of the junction left unmatched. The CDR3 is 13 amino acids. DNA for the CDR3: TGTGCCAGCTGCCAAACAGGGGATGATGAAGCTTTCTTT. It encodes CASCQTGDDEAFF.

The V gene is TRBV6-5, the J gene TRBJ2-5; D possibly corresponds to TRBD2 (6 bases). The CDR3 has 17 residues. CDR1 is MNHEY, CDR2 SVGAGI, per germline. Deletions cut 3 bases from V and 3 bases from J, with 20 bases between. The CDR3 DNA is TGTGCCAGCAGTTATAGACCCCTTCTAGCGAATAAAGAGACCCAGTACTTC. This codes for CASSYRPLLANKETQYF.

This clonotype was observed a few times. The J gene is TRBJ2-3, the V gene TRBV2; 12 nucleotides agree with TRBD2. In germline, CDR1 is SNHLY, CDR2 FYNNEI. The CDR3 loop spans 16 amino acids. Trimming took 6 bases from V and 3 from J; bases not matched to a gene: 7. The CDR3 is CASSKRLAGVTDTQYF. The CDR3 region has the DNA TGTGCCAGCAGCAAAAGACTAGCGGGAGTTACAGATACGCAGTATTTT.

This chain uses TRBV9 with TRBJ2-6; the D gene could be TRBD1 or TRBD2 (5 bases each). This CDR3 contains 18 residues. Between the trimmed V and J ends, which lost 2 bases and 0 bases, there was a span of 15 bases. Germline lookup yields CDR1 SGDLS and CDR2 YYNGEE. Here the CDR3 reads CASSVTPGRNSGANVLTF. As DNA, the CDR3 is TGTGCCAGCAGCGTTACACCGGGACGGAACTCTGGGGCCAACGTCCTGACTTTC.